This entry is about one T cell receptor beta chain. Participants were aged roughly 18 to 89 years from about two dozen US areas. Per the germline V gene, CDR1 is GTSNPN and CDR2 is SVGIG (reference sequence). Trimming at V came to 1 base and at J to 6 bases, leaving 4 bases not matched to a gene. This CDR3 is built from 14 residues. This entry comes from a study of blood T cell repertoires in COVID-19. Libraries were prepared by immunoSEQ multiplex PCR; TCRdb keeps only in-frame clonotypes and omits some of them. The data contain approximately 480,000 clones, roughly 90% of them singletons. This sequence joins TRBV30 and TRBJ1-2; 11 positions match TRBD1. The receptor's source is a young woman who had recovered from COVID-19. The sample consisted of PBMCs or T cells enriched from blood (not recorded which). In nucleotides, the CDR3 is TGTGCCTGGAGTGAGGACAGGGGGCAGGATGGCTACACCTTC. Encoded protein: CAWSEDRGQDGYTF.